A selection of T cell receptor beta chains follows, all from one sample in a study of blood T cell repertoires in COVID-19. Only in-frame clones appear in the TCRdb table, and some are missing; sequencing was by immunoSEQ multiplex PCR. The table lists around 300,000 clones, roughly 85% of them singletons. The sequencing input was peripheral blood. All receptors come from a human donor in a cohort sampled during active COVID-19. The CDR3 runs from the conserved cysteine through the conserved F or W. Each record gives: V gene, J gene, D gene, clone size, CDR3 DNA, CDR3 protein. D genes are given only for firm matches. Part of the rows lack a size; the others show once, few, many or a class for expanded clones.

v_gene: TRBV6-5; j_gene: TRBJ1-6; d_gene: TRBD1; abundance: NA; CDR3nt: TGTGCCAGCAGACAACGGACAGGGAACGATTCACCCCTCCACTTT; CDR3aa: CASRQRTGNDSPLHF
v_gene: TRBV7-2; j_gene: TRBJ2-1; d_gene: TRBD2; abundance: NA; CDR3nt: TGTGCCAGCAGCTTTCGGACATCCACGGGCGGGAGGACCTACAATGAGCAGTTCTTC; CDR3aa: CASSFRTSTGGRTYNEQFF
v_gene: TRBV19; j_gene: TRBJ1-5; d_gene: NA; abundance: NA; CDR3nt: TGTGCCAGTAGTGTACAGGCGGTTAGCAATCAGCCCCAGCATTTT; CDR3aa: CASSVQAVSNQPQHF
v_gene: TRBV6-2/TRBV6-3; j_gene: TRBJ2-5; d_gene: NA; abundance: NA; CDR3nt: TGTGCCAGCAGTTATGCGTCTAGACAAGAGACCCAGTACTTC; CDR3aa: CASSYASRQETQYF
v_gene: TRBV7-6; j_gene: TRBJ2-7; d_gene: TRBD1; abundance: NA; CDR3nt: TGTGCCAGCAGCGCCGGGACAGGGGCCTACGAGCAGTACTTC; CDR3aa: CASSAGTGAYEQYF
v_gene: TRBV6-5; j_gene: TRBJ1-2; d_gene: TRBD1; abundance: NA; CDR3nt: TGTGCCACCCAGGCCGGGGGGACAGGGGAAGGCTACACCTTC; CDR3aa: CATQAGGTGEGYTF
v_gene: TRBV19; j_gene: TRBJ2-7; d_gene: NA; abundance: NA; CDR3nt: TGTGCCAGTAGTTTGGCTGTCGCCTACGAGCAGTACTTC; CDR3aa: CASSLAVAYEQYF
v_gene: TRBV28; j_gene: TRBJ2-7; d_gene: NA; abundance: NA; CDR3nt: TGTGCCAGCGGCAGGGACTACGAGCAGTACTTC; CDR3aa: CASGRDYEQYF
v_gene: TRBV18; j_gene: TRBJ2-4; d_gene: TRBD2; abundance: NA; CDR3nt: TGTGCCAGCTCACCCCGGAACGGGGGGGCCAAAAACATTCAGTACTTC; CDR3aa: CASSPRNGGAKNIQYF
v_gene: TRBV6-5; j_gene: TRBJ2-7; d_gene: NA; abundance: NA; CDR3nt: TGTGCCAGCAGCTCCCTTGGGGGGGCCACCTACGAGCAGTACTTC; CDR3aa: CASSSLGGATYEQYF
v_gene: TRBV5-4; j_gene: TRBJ1-1; d_gene: NA; abundance: NA; CDR3nt: TGTGCCAGCAGCTCAGGACAGCGTGGCACTGAAGCTTTCTTT; CDR3aa: CASSSGQRGTEAFF
v_gene: TRBV30; j_gene: TRBJ2-3; d_gene: TRBD2; abundance: once; CDR3nt: TGTGCCTGGAGTGTAGCGGGGCGATTCGTGGATACGCAGTATTTT; CDR3aa: CAWSVAGRFVDTQYF
v_gene: TRBV19; j_gene: TRBJ1-1; d_gene: TRBD1; abundance: once; CDR3nt: TGTGCCAGTAGTACCCCCAATCCGGGACAGGGGGGCACTGAAGCTTTCTTT; CDR3aa: CASSTPNPGQGGTEAFF
v_gene: TRBV13; j_gene: TRBJ2-1; d_gene: TRBD2; abundance: NA; CDR3nt: TGTGCCAGCAGCTTACCGGGAGGGCCCTACAATGAGCAGTTCTTC; CDR3aa: CASSLPGGPYNEQFF
v_gene: TRBV7-6; j_gene: TRBJ2-2; d_gene: NA; abundance: NA; CDR3nt: TGTGCCAGCAGCTATCGCACAGGGAACACCGGGGAGCTGTTTTTT; CDR3aa: CASSYRTGNTGELFF
v_gene: TRBV19; j_gene: TRBJ2-7; d_gene: TRBD2; abundance: few; CDR3nt: TGTGCCAGTAGTTCCGCCGGGACTAGCGGGAGATCCGTCTCCTACGAGCAGTACTTC; CDR3aa: CASSSAGTSGRSVSYEQYF
v_gene: TRBV24-1; j_gene: TRBJ1-4; d_gene: NA; abundance: NA; CDR3nt: TGTGCCACCACGTCAAAACTGTTTTTT; CDR3aa: CATTSKLFF
v_gene: TRBV29-1; j_gene: TRBJ1-1; d_gene: TRBD1; abundance: NA; CDR3nt: TGCAGCGTTGAAGATGTACAGGGGGCGAACTTTGAAGCTTTCTTT; CDR3aa: CSVEDVQGANFEAFF
v_gene: TRBV29-1; j_gene: TRBJ1-4; d_gene: NA; abundance: NA; CDR3nt: TGCAGCGTTGATAGCGGGACGGATGAAAAACTGTTTTTT; CDR3aa: CSVDSGTDEKLFF
v_gene: TRBV5-1; j_gene: TRBJ2-1; d_gene: TRBD2; abundance: NA; CDR3nt: TGCGCCAGCAGCTTGATCCGTGGGACTAGACGGGGATCCTACAATGAGCAGTTCTTC; CDR3aa: CASSLIRGTRRGSYNEQFF
v_gene: TRBV28; j_gene: TRBJ2-4; d_gene: TRBD2; abundance: NA; CDR3nt: TGTGCCAGCAGTTTTGTTGCGGGGGGTTTCGGGAAAGACATTCAGTACTTC; CDR3aa: CASSFVAGGFGKDIQYF
v_gene: TRBV5-1; j_gene: TRBJ2-1; d_gene: TRBD2; abundance: NA; CDR3nt: TGCGCCAGCAGCTTACTAGCGGGTTCCTACAATGAGCAGTTCTTC; CDR3aa: CASSLLAGSYNEQFF
v_gene: TRBV6-5; j_gene: TRBJ1-4; d_gene: NA; abundance: once; CDR3nt: TGTGCCAGCAGCGGCGGCGGCCACCTTAATGAAAAACTGTTTTTT; CDR3aa: CASSGGGHLNEKLFF